Detailed here is one TCR beta chain. The length of the CDR3 is 14 residues. V dropped 0 bases and J dropped 0 bases, with 5 bases sitting between them. Germline CDR1 KGHSH, CDR2 LQKENI. This sample was taken from a study of blood T cell repertoires in COVID-19. TCRdb keeps only in-frame clones here, not all; method: immunoSEQ multiplex PCR. The sample has 200,000 or so clones; about 86% are singletons. This sequence joins TRBV18 and TRBJ1-1, with D possibly being TRBD1 (5 bases). Sequencing input: PBMCs or T cells enriched from blood (not recorded which). The sequence derives from a woman in her 40s with acute COVID-19. CDR3 DNA: TGTGCCAGCTCACCACCGGGGCTGAACACTGAAGCTTTCTTT. This translates into CASSPPGLNTEAFF.